These T cell receptor beta chains were read from a single sample in a study of sequential checkpoint blockade in melanoma. Measured with immunoSEQ multiplex PCR; TCRdb has only the in-frame clones, and not every one. The table shows 3,000 to 4,000 clones, with over 20% occurring only once. The specimen was tumor tissue (inferred from file names), collected from a patient given nivolumab and ipilimumab in sequence. The origin of the receptors is a human donor with melanoma. Each CDR3 is given with its conserved first and last residue. The D gene is left open where the match is weak. Not all rows give a size; the values are once, few, many and, for expanded clones, a class.

d_gene: NA; abundance: NA; v_gene: TRBV1; j_gene: TRBJ2-3; CDR3nt: TGCGCCAGCAGCCAAGAGGGGACAGGGGATCCAGATACGCAGTATTTT; CDR3aa: CASSQEGTGDPDTQYF
d_gene: NA; abundance: few; v_gene: TRBV6-8; j_gene: TRBJ2-1; CDR3nt: TGTGCCACCCGCCCGCGATTGGACGGCAGCGATGAGCAGTTCTTC; CDR3aa: CATRPRLDGSDEQFF
d_gene: NA; abundance: few; v_gene: TRBV6-8; j_gene: TRBJ1-1; CDR3nt: TGTGCCAGCAGATACAAGTTCGGGGGGAACACTGAAGCTTTCTTT; CDR3aa: CASRYKFGGNTEAFF
d_gene: TRBD1; abundance: medium-sized; v_gene: TRBV9; j_gene: TRBJ2-3; CDR3nt: TGTGCCAGCAGACCGGGACAGGTAACAGATACGCAGTATTTT; CDR3aa: CASRPGQVTDTQYF
d_gene: TRBD2; abundance: many; v_gene: TRBV6-8; j_gene: TRBJ2-3; CDR3nt: TGTGCCAGCAGCCCCGGACTAGCGGGGGCCTCAGATACGCAGTATTTT; CDR3aa: CASSPGLAGASDTQYF
d_gene: NA; abundance: medium-sized; v_gene: TRBV11-3; j_gene: TRBJ2-5; CDR3nt: TGTGCCAGCAGCTTCCCCACTAGTGGTCAAGAGACCCAGTACTTC; CDR3aa: CASSFPTSGQETQYF
d_gene: NA; abundance: NA; v_gene: TRBV18; j_gene: TRBJ1-3; CDR3nt: TGTGCCAGCTCACCACTGCCGAGCTCTGGAAACACCATATATTTT; CDR3aa: CASSPLPSSGNTIYF
d_gene: TRBD2; abundance: few; v_gene: TRBV6-8; j_gene: TRBJ2-5; CDR3nt: TGTGCCAGCAGCACGGGACTAGCAGGACAAGAGACCCAGTACTTC; CDR3aa: CASSTGLAGQETQYF
d_gene: NA; abundance: NA; v_gene: TRBV19; j_gene: TRBJ2-1; CDR3nt: TGTGCCAGTAGTATTGCCGGGGGTACCTACAATGAGCAGTTCTTC; CDR3aa: CASSIAGGTYNEQFF
d_gene: TRBD1; abundance: medium-sized; v_gene: TRBV10-3; j_gene: TRBJ2-3; CDR3nt: TGTGCCATCAGTGAGTCGATACAGGGGGGCACAGATACGCAGTATTTT; CDR3aa: CAISESIQGGTDTQYF
d_gene: NA; abundance: medium-sized; v_gene: TRBV6-7; j_gene: TRBJ2-5; CDR3nt: TGTGCCAGCAGTCAGTGGGGGACCCAGTACTTC; CDR3aa: CASSQWGTQYF
d_gene: NA; abundance: many; v_gene: TRBV11-3; j_gene: TRBJ2-2; CDR3nt: TGTGCCAGCAGCGCCCGACCAGATACCGGGGAGCTGTTTTTT; CDR3aa: CASSARPDTGELFF
d_gene: TRBD2; abundance: medium-sized; v_gene: TRBV11-3; j_gene: TRBJ2-1; CDR3nt: TGTGCCAGCAGCTTCTGGGGGACTAGCGGGCCAAGCTCCTACAATGAGCAGTTCTTC; CDR3aa: CASSFWGTSGPSSYNEQFF
d_gene: NA; abundance: NA; v_gene: TRBV23-1; j_gene: TRBJ2-3; CDR3nt: TGCGCCAGTAGCCCACGGGAACGTAGCACAGATACGCAGTATTTT; CDR3aa: CASSPRERSTDTQYF
d_gene: TRBD1; abundance: few; v_gene: TRBV6-8; j_gene: TRBJ2-7; CDR3nt: TGTGCCAGCAGTTTGGGACAGGGTAGATACGAGCAGTACTTC; CDR3aa: CASSLGQGRYEQYF
d_gene: NA; abundance: many; v_gene: TRBV7-5; j_gene: TRBJ2-1; CDR3nt: TGTGCCAGCAGCCCATACAGGGCAGGTGGTTACAATGAGCAGTTCTTC; CDR3aa: CASSPYRAGGYNEQFF
d_gene: NA; abundance: few; v_gene: TRBV18; j_gene: TRBJ2-2; CDR3nt: TGTGCCAGCTCACCACCGACCGGGGAGCTGTTTTTT; CDR3aa: CASSPPTGELFF
d_gene: TRBD1; abundance: medium-sized; v_gene: TRBV9; j_gene: TRBJ2-7; CDR3nt: TGTGCCAGCAGCGTAGAGGGGGACAGGGTCTCCGAGCAGTACTTC; CDR3aa: CASSVEGDRVSEQYF
d_gene: NA; abundance: NA; v_gene: TRBV23-1; j_gene: TRBJ1-3; CDR3nt: TGCGCCAGCAGTCAGAGGGGGTCTGGAAACACCATATATTTT; CDR3aa: CASSQRGSGNTIYF
d_gene: NA; abundance: NA; v_gene: TRBV18; j_gene: TRBJ1-5; CDR3nt: TGTGCCAGCTCACCACGGGCGGGTAGTTCGGCAAATCAGCCCCAGCATTTT; CDR3aa: CASSPRAGSSANQPQHF
d_gene: NA; abundance: NA; v_gene: TRBV5-1; j_gene: TRBJ2-5; CDR3nt: TGCGCCAGCAGCTCCGGGGGACTGGTCGGGGAGACCCAGTACTTC; CDR3aa: CASSSGGLVGETQYF
d_gene: TRBD1; abundance: NA; v_gene: TRBV19; j_gene: TRBJ2-7; CDR3nt: TGTGCCAGTAGTACGGCCTGGAACAGGGGCTACGAGCAGTACTTC; CDR3aa: CASSTAWNRGYEQYF
d_gene: NA; abundance: medium-sized; v_gene: TRBV9; j_gene: TRBJ2-2; CDR3nt: TGTGCCAGCAGCTTTCCTCCACAGGGGAACACCGGGGAGCTGTTTTTT; CDR3aa: CASSFPPQGNTGELFF
d_gene: NA; abundance: NA; v_gene: TRBV6-8; j_gene: TRBJ1-2; CDR3nt: TGTGCCAGCAGTTTCACAGGGCCCGGGGGCTACACCTTC; CDR3aa: CASSFTGPGGYTF
d_gene: TRBD2; abundance: many; v_gene: TRBV12-5; j_gene: TRBJ2-3; CDR3nt: TGTGCCAGCACTCCGGGCGGGGGGTTTATTTCAGATACGCAGTATTTT; CDR3aa: CASTPGGGFISDTQYF
d_gene: NA; abundance: NA; v_gene: TRBV18; j_gene: TRBJ1-1; CDR3nt: TGTGCCAGCTCACGGGGGTGGGACACTGAAGCTTTCTTT; CDR3aa: CASSRGWDTEAFF
d_gene: TRBD1; abundance: once; v_gene: TRBV30; j_gene: TRBJ2-7; CDR3nt: TGTGCCTGGAGGCGGGGGACAGGGGGCCGCGAGCAGTACTTC; CDR3aa: CAWRRGTGGREQYF
d_gene: NA; abundance: medium-sized; v_gene: TRBV7-1; j_gene: TRBJ2-1; CDR3nt: TGTGCCAGCAGCCCTACTAGCTTCCCTGAGCAGTTCTTC; CDR3aa: CASSPTSFPEQFF
d_gene: TRBD1; abundance: NA; v_gene: TRBV6-8; j_gene: TRBJ1-4; CDR3nt: TGTGCCAGCAGTTCGAAGGGACAGGGCAGTTGGAATGAAAAACTGTTTTTT; CDR3aa: CASSSKGQGSWNEKLFF
d_gene: NA; abundance: medium-sized; v_gene: TRBV6-8; j_gene: TRBJ2-3; CDR3nt: TGTGCCAGCAGTTACGACAGTAACACAGATACGCAGTATTTT; CDR3aa: CASSYDSNTDTQYF
d_gene: NA; abundance: many; v_gene: TRBV7-4; j_gene: TRBJ2-7; CDR3nt: TGTGCCAGCAGCTTATGGGACAACTACGAGCAGTACTTC; CDR3aa: CASSLWDNYEQYF
d_gene: NA; abundance: NA; v_gene: TRBV5-1; j_gene: TRBJ1-1; CDR3nt: TGCGCCAGCAGCTTGGGGAAGGGAGGATTTAACACTGAAGCTTTCTTT; CDR3aa: CASSLGKGGFNTEAFF
d_gene: NA; abundance: medium-sized; v_gene: TRBV11-3; j_gene: TRBJ2-2; CDR3nt: TGTGCCAGCAGCTTACGGGTAGGGACGAACACCGGGGAGCTGTTTTTT; CDR3aa: CASSLRVGTNTGELFF
d_gene: NA; abundance: few; v_gene: TRBV4-1; j_gene: TRBJ1-4; CDR3nt: TGCGCCAGCAGCCAAGTTTGGGGGGGCCCTAATGAAAAACTGTTTTTT; CDR3aa: CASSQVWGGPNEKLFF
d_gene: TRBD1; abundance: NA; v_gene: TRBV5-1; j_gene: TRBJ1-5; CDR3nt: TGCGCCAGCAGCCCGGACCGACAGGGGGCAGATCAGCCCCAGCATTTT; CDR3aa: CASSPDRQGADQPQHF
d_gene: NA; abundance: medium-sized; v_gene: TRBV11-3; j_gene: TRBJ1-1; CDR3nt: TGTGCCAGCAGCTCCCGGGACGCTCGAACGAACACTGAAGCTTTCTTT; CDR3aa: CASSSRDARTNTEAFF
d_gene: NA; abundance: NA; v_gene: TRBV30; j_gene: TRBJ2-5; CDR3nt: TGTGCCTGGAGTGTACTCGGGGAGACCCAGTACTTC; CDR3aa: CAWSVLGETQYF
d_gene: TRBD2; abundance: few; v_gene: TRBV6-8; j_gene: TRBJ2-7; CDR3nt: TGTGCCAGCAGTTCACGACTAGCGGGGACCTACGAGCAGTACTTC; CDR3aa: CASSSRLAGTYEQYF
d_gene: NA; abundance: NA; v_gene: TRBV6-8; j_gene: TRBJ2-3; CDR3nt: TGTGCCAGCACCCGCAGGGGGAGGAACACAGATACGCAGTATTTT; CDR3aa: CASTRRGRNTDTQYF
d_gene: NA; abundance: NA; v_gene: TRBV11-3; j_gene: TRBJ2-4; CDR3nt: TGTGCCAGCAGCTTTACGGGGTTAGGGAACATTCAGTACTTC; CDR3aa: CASSFTGLGNIQYF
d_gene: NA; abundance: few; v_gene: TRBV29-1; j_gene: TRBJ1-1; CDR3nt: TGCAGCGTTGATCCCACAGCGGGAAACACTGAAGCTTTCTTT; CDR3aa: CSVDPTAGNTEAFF
d_gene: NA; abundance: many; v_gene: TRBV6-8; j_gene: TRBJ2-6; CDR3nt: TGTGCCAGCAGTTACGGGTCAACCTCCGGGGCCAACGTCCTGACTTTC; CDR3aa: CASSYGSTSGANVLTF
d_gene: NA; abundance: NA; v_gene: TRBV6-8; j_gene: TRBJ2-6; CDR3nt: TGTGCCAGCAGCTTAACAGGGTCTGGGGCCAACGTCCTGACTTTC; CDR3aa: CASSLTGSGANVLTF
d_gene: TRBD1; abundance: NA; v_gene: TRBV19; j_gene: TRBJ1-1; CDR3nt: TGTGCCAGTAGCCGGGACAGGGGGACGAACACTGAAGCTTTCTTT; CDR3aa: CASSRDRGTNTEAFF
d_gene: NA; abundance: medium-sized; v_gene: TRBV11-3; j_gene: TRBJ2-5; CDR3nt: TGTGCCAGCAGCTTAGGAAAGGGAAAGGAGACCCAGTACTTC; CDR3aa: CASSLGKGKETQYF
d_gene: TRBD1; abundance: few; v_gene: TRBV9; j_gene: TRBJ1-1; CDR3nt: TGTGCCAGCGGACAGGTGAACACTGAAGCTTTCTTT; CDR3aa: CASGQVNTEAFF
d_gene: NA; abundance: NA; v_gene: TRBV19; j_gene: TRBJ1-2; CDR3nt: TGTGCCAGTAGTGCTAGCCTCGTCGACGGGTCAGGCTACACCTTC; CDR3aa: CASSASLVDGSGYTF
d_gene: NA; abundance: many; v_gene: TRBV11-3; j_gene: TRBJ1-5; CDR3nt: TGTGCCAGCAGCACGGGTGTGGGGAGGAACCAGCCCCAGCATTTT; CDR3aa: CASSTGVGRNQPQHF
d_gene: NA; abundance: medium-sized; v_gene: TRBV11-3; j_gene: TRBJ1-1; CDR3nt: TGTGCCAGCAGCTCAACTAAGACAGGACCCTATCAAGCTTTCTTT; CDR3aa: CASSSTKTGPYQAFF
d_gene: NA; abundance: few; v_gene: TRBV9; j_gene: TRBJ2-5; CDR3nt: TGTGCCAGCAGCGTAGGTCCAGGCCAAGAGACCCAGTACTTC; CDR3aa: CASSVGPGQETQYF
d_gene: NA; abundance: NA; v_gene: TRBV18; j_gene: TRBJ2-5; CDR3nt: TGTGCCAGCTCACCAGCGAGTTCGGAGACCCAGTACTTC; CDR3aa: CASSPASSETQYF